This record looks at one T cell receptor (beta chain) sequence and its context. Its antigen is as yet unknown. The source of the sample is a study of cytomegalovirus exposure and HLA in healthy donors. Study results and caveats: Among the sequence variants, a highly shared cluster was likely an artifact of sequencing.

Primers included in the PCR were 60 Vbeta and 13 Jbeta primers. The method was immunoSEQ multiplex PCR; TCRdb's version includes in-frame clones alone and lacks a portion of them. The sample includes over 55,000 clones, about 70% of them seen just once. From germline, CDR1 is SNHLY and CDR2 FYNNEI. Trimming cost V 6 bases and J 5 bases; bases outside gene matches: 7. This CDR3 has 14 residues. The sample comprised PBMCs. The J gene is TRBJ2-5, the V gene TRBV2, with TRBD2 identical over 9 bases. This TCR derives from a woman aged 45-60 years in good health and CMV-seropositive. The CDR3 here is CASSPAGGPETQYF. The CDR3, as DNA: TGTGCCAGCAGCCCAGCGGGGGGTCCTGAGACCCAGTACTTC.